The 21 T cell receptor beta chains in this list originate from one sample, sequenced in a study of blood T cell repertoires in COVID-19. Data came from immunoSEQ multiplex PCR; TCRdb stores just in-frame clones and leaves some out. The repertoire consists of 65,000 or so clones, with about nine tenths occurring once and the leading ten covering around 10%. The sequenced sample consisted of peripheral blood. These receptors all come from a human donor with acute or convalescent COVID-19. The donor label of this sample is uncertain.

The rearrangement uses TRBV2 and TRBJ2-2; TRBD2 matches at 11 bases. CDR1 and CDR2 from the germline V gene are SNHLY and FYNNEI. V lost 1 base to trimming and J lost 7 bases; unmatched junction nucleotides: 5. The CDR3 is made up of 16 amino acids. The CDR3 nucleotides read TGTGCCAGCAGTGAAGGTGTAGCGGGGGGGCGCGGGGAGCTGTTTTTT. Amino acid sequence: CASSEGVAGGRGELFF.

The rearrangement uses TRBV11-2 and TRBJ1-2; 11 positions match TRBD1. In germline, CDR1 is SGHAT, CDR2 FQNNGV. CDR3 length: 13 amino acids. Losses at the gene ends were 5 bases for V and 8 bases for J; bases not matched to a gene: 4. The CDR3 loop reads CASSPDRGPGYTF. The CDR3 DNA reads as TGTGCCAGCAGCCCGGACAGGGGGCCGGGCTACACCTTC.

CDR3 amino acids: CAWSPSVPSSFLKTGELFF. CDR3 nucleotide sequence: TGTGCCTGGAGCCCCTCTGTGCCCTCTAGCTTTCTTAAGACCGGGGAGCTGTTTTTT. This chain connects TRBV30 to TRBJ2-2; possible D gene TRBD2, 5 bases. Trimming left V 3 bases short and J 5 bases short, with 28 bases between. CDR3 length: 19 amino acids. Per the germline V gene, CDR1 is GTSNPN and CDR2 is SVGIG (reference sequence).

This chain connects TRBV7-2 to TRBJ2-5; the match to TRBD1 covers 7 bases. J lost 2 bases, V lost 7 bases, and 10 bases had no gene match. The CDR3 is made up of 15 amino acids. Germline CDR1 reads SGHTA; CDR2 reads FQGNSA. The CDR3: CASITLGTAQETQYF. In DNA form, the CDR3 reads TGTGCCAGCATTACTCTGGGGACAGCTCAAGAGACCCAGTACTTC.

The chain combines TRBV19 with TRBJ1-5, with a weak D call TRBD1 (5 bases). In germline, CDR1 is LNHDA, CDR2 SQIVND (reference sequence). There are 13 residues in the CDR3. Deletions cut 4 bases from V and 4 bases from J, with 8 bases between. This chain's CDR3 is CASSTGGNQPQHF. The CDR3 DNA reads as TGTGCCAGTAGTACCGGGGGTAATCAGCCCCAGCATTTT. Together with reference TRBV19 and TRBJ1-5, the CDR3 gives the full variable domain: DGGITQSPKYLFRKEGQNVTLSCEQNLNHDAMYWYRQDPGQGLRLIYYSQIVNDFQKGDIAEGYSVSREKKESFPLTVTSAQKNPTAFYLCASSTGGNQPQHFGDGTRLSIL.

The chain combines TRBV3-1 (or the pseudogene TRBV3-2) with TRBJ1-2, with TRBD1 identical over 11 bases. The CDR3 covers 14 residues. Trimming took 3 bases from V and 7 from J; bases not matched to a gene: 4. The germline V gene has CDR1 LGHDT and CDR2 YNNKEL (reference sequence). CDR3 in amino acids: CASSQGQGVSGYTF. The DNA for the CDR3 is TGTGCCAGCAGCCAGGGACAGGGGGTCTCTGGCTACACCTTC.

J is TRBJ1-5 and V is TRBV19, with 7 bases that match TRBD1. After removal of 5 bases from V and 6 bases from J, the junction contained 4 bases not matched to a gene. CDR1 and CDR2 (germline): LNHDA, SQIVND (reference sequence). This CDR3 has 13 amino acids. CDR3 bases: TGTGCCAGTAGTGACAGGGTGGGTCAGCCCCAGCATTTT. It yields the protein CASSDRVGQPQHF.

The CDR3 loop is CAATPTSGGSYNEQFF. CDR3 in DNA: TGTGCCGCTACCCCAACTAGCGGGGGTTCCTACAATGAGCAGTTCTTC. This chain links TRBV10-3 with TRBJ2-1; TRBD2 aligns across 11 bases. Germline V gene sequence: CDR1 ENHRY, CDR2 SYGVKD. Losses at the gene ends were 11 bases for V and 1 base for J; bases not matched to a gene: 10. The length of the CDR3 is 16 residues.

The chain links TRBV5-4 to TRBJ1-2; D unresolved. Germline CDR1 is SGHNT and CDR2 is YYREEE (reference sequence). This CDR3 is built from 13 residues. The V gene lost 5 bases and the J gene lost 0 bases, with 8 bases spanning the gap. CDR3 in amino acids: CASREQPNYGYTF. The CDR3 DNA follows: TGTGCCAGCAGGGAGCAGCCTAACTATGGCTACACCTTC.

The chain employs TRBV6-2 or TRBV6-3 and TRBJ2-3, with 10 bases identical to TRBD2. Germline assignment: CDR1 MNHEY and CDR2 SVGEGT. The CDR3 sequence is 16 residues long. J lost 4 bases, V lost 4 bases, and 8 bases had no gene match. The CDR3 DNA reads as TGTGCCAGCAGTTCTTCTGCAGCGGGAGGGGCAGATACGCAGTATTTT. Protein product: CASSSSAAGGADTQYF.

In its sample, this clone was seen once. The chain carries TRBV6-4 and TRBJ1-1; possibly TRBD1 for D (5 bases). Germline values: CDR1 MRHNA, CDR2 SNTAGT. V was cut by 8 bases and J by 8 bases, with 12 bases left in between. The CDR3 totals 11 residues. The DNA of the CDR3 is TGTGCCAGCGTCAGGGCCCTAGAAGCTTTCTTT. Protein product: CASVRALEAFF.

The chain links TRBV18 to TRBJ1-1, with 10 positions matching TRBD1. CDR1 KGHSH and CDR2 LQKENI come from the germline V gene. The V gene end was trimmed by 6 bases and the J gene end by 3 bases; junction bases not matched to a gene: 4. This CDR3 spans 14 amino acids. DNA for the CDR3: TGTGCCAGCTCGCGACAGGGGGCGGACACTGAAGCTTTCTTT. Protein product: CASSRQGADTEAFF.

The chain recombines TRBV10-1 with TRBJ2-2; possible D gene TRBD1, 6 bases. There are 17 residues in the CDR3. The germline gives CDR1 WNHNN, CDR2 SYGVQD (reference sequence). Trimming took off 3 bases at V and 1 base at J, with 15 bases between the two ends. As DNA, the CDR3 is TGCGCCAGCAGTGATTCCCAAAAGACAGGGAACACCGGGGAGCTGTTTTTT. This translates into CASSDSQKTGNTGELFF.

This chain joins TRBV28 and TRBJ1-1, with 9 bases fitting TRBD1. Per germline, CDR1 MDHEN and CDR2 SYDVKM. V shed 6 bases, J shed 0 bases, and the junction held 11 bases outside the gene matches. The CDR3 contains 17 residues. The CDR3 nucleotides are TGTGCCAGCAGCAATACAGGGGGCGCGACACTGAACACTGAAGCTTTCTTT. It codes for CASSNTGGATLNTEAFF.

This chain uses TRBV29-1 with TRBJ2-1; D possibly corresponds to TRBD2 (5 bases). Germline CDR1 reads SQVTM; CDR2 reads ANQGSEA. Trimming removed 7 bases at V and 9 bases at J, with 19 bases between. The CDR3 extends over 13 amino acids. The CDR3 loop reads CSGEFSQETEQFF. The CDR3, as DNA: TGCAGCGGGGAGTTTTCTCAGGAAACTGAGCAGTTCTTC.

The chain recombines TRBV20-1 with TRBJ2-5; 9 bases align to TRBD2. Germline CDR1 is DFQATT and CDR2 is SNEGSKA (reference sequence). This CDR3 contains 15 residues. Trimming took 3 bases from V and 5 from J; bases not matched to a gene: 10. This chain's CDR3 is CSASLSGSEMETQYF. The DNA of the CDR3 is TGCAGTGCTAGTCTTAGCGGGAGCGAGATGGAGACCCAGTACTTC.

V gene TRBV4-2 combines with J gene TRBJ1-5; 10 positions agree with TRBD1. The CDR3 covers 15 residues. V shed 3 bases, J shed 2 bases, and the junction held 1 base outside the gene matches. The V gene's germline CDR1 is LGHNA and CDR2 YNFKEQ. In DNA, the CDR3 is TGTGCCAGCAGCCAGGGGACAGGGGGCAATCAGCCCCAGCATTTT. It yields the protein CASSQGTGGNQPQHF.

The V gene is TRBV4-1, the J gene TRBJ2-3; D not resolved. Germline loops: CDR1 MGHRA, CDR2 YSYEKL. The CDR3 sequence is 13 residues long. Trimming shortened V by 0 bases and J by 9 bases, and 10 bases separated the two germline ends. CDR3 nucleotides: TGCGCCAGCAGCCAAGACCGAGCGTTCACGCAGTATTTT. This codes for CASSQDRAFTQYF.

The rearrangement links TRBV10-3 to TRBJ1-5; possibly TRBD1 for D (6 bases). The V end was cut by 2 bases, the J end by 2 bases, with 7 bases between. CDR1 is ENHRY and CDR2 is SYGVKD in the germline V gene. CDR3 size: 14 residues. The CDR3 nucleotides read TGTGCCATCAGTGAGGCAGGGGGCAATCAGCCCCAGCATTTT. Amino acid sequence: CAISEAGGNQPQHF.

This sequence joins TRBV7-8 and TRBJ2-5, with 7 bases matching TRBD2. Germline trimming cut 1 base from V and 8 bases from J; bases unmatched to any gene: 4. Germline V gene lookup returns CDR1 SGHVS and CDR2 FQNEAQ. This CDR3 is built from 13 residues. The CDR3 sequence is CASSLGGEGTQYF. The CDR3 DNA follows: TGTGCCAGCAGCTTAGGTGGGGAGGGAACCCAGTACTTC.

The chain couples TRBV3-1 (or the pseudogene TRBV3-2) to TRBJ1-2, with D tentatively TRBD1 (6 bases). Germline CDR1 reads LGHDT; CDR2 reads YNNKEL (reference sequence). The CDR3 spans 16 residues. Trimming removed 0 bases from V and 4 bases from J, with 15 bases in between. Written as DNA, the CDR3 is TGTGCCAGCAGCCAAGACCCCGGGATGACAGGCTATGGCTACACCTTC. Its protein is CASSQDPGMTGYGYTF.